The source of this T cell receptor beta chain is a study of cytomegalovirus exposure and HLA in healthy donors (dated by TCRdb to between 2016 and 2019). In terms of the full investigation: An earlier analysis of about 560 of the donors reported over 250 Gb of sequence data and about 120 million unique TCR beta sequences obtained from about 200 million T cells. Roughly 300 gigabases of sequencing data and around 88 million unique TCR sequences made up an early release that covered approximately 700 HLA-typed donors. The genetic ancestry cluster associated with self-reported Caucasian donors included over 80% of the 398 genotyped donors. The study was designed to test whether signatures of past pathogen exposure could be identified by cataloging public T cell receptors. The study used immunosequencing to profile the T cell repertoires of several hundred subjects and linked those repertoires to cytomegalovirus serostatus. A separate validation cohort of 100 to 150 different subjects was used in addition to the roughly 700-subject first cohort. To predict cytomegalovirus infection status, the study brought together high-throughput TCR immunosequencing, statistical association of individual TCRs with disease status, and machine learning. A later analysis re-analyzed previously published TCR beta repertoires from 500 to 700 donors and added high-resolution HLA genotyping to study TCR occurrence patterns. In the later analysis, no new phenotypic data were used to find candidate immune exposures; instead, reliance was placed on TCR beta sequences and their occurrence across donors. To decide whether each TCR beta V gene segment behaved as functional or pseudogenic, an earlier analysis of nearly 600 of the donors relied on high-throughput TCR beta sequencing. Donor age, sex, ethnicity and CMV serostatus were compiled alongside the repertoire data. A later genetic analysis used genome-wide SNP genotypes for about 55% of the 666 donors, treating that subset as a discovery cohort. Every discovery cohort repertoire had been produced on one sequencing platform. Class I and class II HLA loci were covered by the typing at four-digit resolution. Typing coverage differed by locus: A, B, C, DRB1 and DQB1 were typed in roughly 620-630 donors, DQA1 in approximately 520, DPA1 in 600 to 610, and DPB1 in 472. Five DR-DQ haplotypes were treated as single units for association and clustering because of strong linkage in the cohort. Among a few hundred genotyped donors of the cohort, an average of about 240,000 unique TCR beta nucleotide sequences were sequenced per donor, roughly 20% of them non-productive.

Beyond this particular receptor, the publication reports: Compared with equally common non-associated chains, HLA-associated TCR beta chains in a later analysis were more clonally expanded and had lower generation probabilities. A later genetic analysis reported fewer N-insertions in productive TCRs among donors in an Asian-associated ancestry cluster than the roughly 620-donor mean. A later analysis reported that several top co-occurrence clusters appeared linked to parvovirus B19, influenza, CMV and Epstein-Barr virus. Cytomegalovirus status was reported to be diagnosed by the classifier with high specificity and sensitivity in both the original and validation cohorts. The study listed 164 TCR beta chains as associated with cytomegalovirus. Specific HLA alleles were associated with roughly 16,000 TCR beta sequences at a false discovery rate of 0.05 in a later analysis. This cohort had only TCR beta chains sequenced, and the lack of alpha or paired-chain data limited which features could be detected. HLA typing was unavailable for some donors at each locus, so association tests used only the typed subset. According to a later analysis, most CMV-associated TCR beta chains appeared to be HLA-restricted, and the HLA associations seemed to be driven largely by CMV exposure. When HLA alleles, especially DR and DQ, strongly co-occurred, TCR associations were difficult to assign to individual alleles. A further reported finding was that TCR beta sequences accurately predicted the HLA-A and HLA-B alleles for most subjects in the first cohort. A later genetic analysis associated a missense DCLRE1C variant with V-gene and J-gene trimming of TCR beta chains, and an independent cohort replicated the association. A few of the identified cytomegalovirus-associated TCR beta chains were confirmed in vitro to be specific for cytomegalovirus antigens. In an earlier analysis of fewer than 750 of the donors, most TCR beta V segments were observed in productive rearrangements about 90% or about 30% of the time, broadly matching IMGT annotations. The authors suggested that the approach could potentially be generalized to other disease states and immunological phenotypes. A later analysis found that TCR association rates varied across HLA loci, with DRB1 alleles showing the most associated TCRs and HLA-C alleles the fewest. The earlier analysis of 587 of the donors excluded 15 to 20 rarely observed V segments, including chromosome 9 orphons, because counts were too low. Most TCR sequences were seen in very few donors, while some public TCRs were found in many individuals. Roughly uniform sequencing depth across donors was assumed in presence/absence analyses, although this assumption may not hold. Linkage disequilibrium might explain the correlated functional status among segregating V segments, but an unknown experimental factor could not be excluded. The only immune exposure information available for the cohort was CMV serostatus. A cluster of highly shared sequence variants was judged likely to represent a technical artifact of the sequencing pipeline.

The cohort comprised approximately 700 healthy bone marrow donors. At the time of sampling, all cohort members were nominally healthy, though unrecorded immune exposures were likely present. The donor was CMV seronegative and belonged to the group of 320 or so seronegative cohort members. A peripheral blood sample was collected from each donor, and TCR beta sequencing was performed on peripheral blood mononuclear cells. Genomic DNA was extracted from the blood cell samples with the Qiagen DNeasy Blood Extraction Kit. Comment on this clone: This clone's antigen is unknown. It has no much larger one-base neighbor in the sample; base qualities were not kept.

Library generation was performed with the immunoSEQ multiplex PCR assay. For the multiplex PCR, a mixture combining 60 forward primers for TCR Vbeta segments and 13 reverse primers for TCR Jbeta segments was used. Amplification of the CDR3 region of rearranged TCR beta genes was performed with a multiplex PCR assay on genomic DNA. Amplified TCR beta libraries were sequenced as 87-base-pair reads on the Illumina HiSeq System. The paper's data handling went like this. Across the 500 to 700 repertoires, a later analysis counted approximately 83 million unique TCR beta chains, around 11 million of which were shared by at least two donors. Raw reads were error-corrected and collapsed into unique sequences with a nearest-neighbor algorithm that merged closely related sequences to remove PCR and sequencing errors. CDR3 sequences were aligned to IMGT reference sequences to assign V, D and J gene segments. For a sequence to be retained, a match of at least six nucleotides was required to both a V gene segment and a J gene segment. A rearrangement counted as productive if the CDR3 had no stop codons and remained in frame with V and J, and every other rearrangement counted as non-productive. Following IMGT convention, CDR3 was defined as the stretch from the second conserved V-encoded cysteine to the conserved J-encoded phenylalanine. Sequences without an unambiguous match to a single V gene segment were excluded from the earlier analysis of almost 600 of the donors. In an earlier analysis of 587 of the donors, a V segment was called functional when productive rearrangements were above 56.7%, and segregating when the standard deviation between donors exceeded 5%. To diagnose cytomegalovirus status from the catalog of TCR beta chain sequences, a statistical classification framework was built. In a later analysis, V and J genes were assigned by comparing TCR nucleotide sequences against IMGT/GENE-DB human TR gene sequences. In a later analysis, CDR3 sequences and most-parsimonious VDJ recombination scenarios were assigned using the TCRdist pipeline. In a later analysis, every TCR beta chain was defined by the combination of its CDR3 amino acid sequence and its V-gene family, and reads without a unique V-gene family were dropped. To address suspected cross-contamination and a sequencing artifact, a later analysis removed approximately 590 highly shared, low-generation-probability nucleotide sequences. For each public chain, a later analysis derived a clonal expansion index from normalized ranks of inferred template counts within each repertoire. Generation probabilities in a later analysis came from a VDJ recombination model fitted to out-of-frame rearrangements, and those results were checked against IGoR. A later analysis scored TCR-TCR, TCR-HLA and TCR-CMV co-occurrence with hypergeometric tests, applying a repertoire-size bias correction to TCR pairs. A later analysis estimated false discovery rates by permuting HLA or CMV assignments 20 times. In a later analysis, co-occurring TCRs were grouped using DBSCAN, with TCRdist sequence similarity added in when clustering inside HLA-allele-positive subsets. Repertoires with fewer than 30,000 or more than 120,000 public chains were left out of co-occurrence clustering, as were five repertoires with anomalous nucleotide sharing. The immuneACCESS repertoire file appears here via TCRdb, limited to in-frame rearrangements. These files lack a portion of the clones; in checked studies, under half of the deficit traces to unresolved V genes, and the cause of the others is not known. V, J and clone size are taken as reported in that table, and D and trimming were inferred from the DNA itself. The sample table lists approximately 76,000 clones, around 79% of them with a count of one. Roughly 2.5% of the sample is in the top ten clones.

This sequence was found in a man aged 25 to 45 in good health and CMV-seronegative. The sequenced material came from PBMCs.

The nucleotide sequence is TGCGCCAGCAGAATCCCGCAGGCGAACACTGAAGCTTTCTTT. The translation is CASRIPQANTEAFF. The chain joins TRBV5-1 to TRBJ1-1, with the D gene not clear enough to name. V is shortened by 5 bases, J by 1 base, and the region joining them spans 12 bases. The germline V gene provides CDR1 SGHRS and CDR2 YFSETQ. The CDR3 starts with the cysteine, ends with the phenylalanine, and has 14 residues. This entry keeps only the CDR3 DNA: 42 bases, framed from base 1.